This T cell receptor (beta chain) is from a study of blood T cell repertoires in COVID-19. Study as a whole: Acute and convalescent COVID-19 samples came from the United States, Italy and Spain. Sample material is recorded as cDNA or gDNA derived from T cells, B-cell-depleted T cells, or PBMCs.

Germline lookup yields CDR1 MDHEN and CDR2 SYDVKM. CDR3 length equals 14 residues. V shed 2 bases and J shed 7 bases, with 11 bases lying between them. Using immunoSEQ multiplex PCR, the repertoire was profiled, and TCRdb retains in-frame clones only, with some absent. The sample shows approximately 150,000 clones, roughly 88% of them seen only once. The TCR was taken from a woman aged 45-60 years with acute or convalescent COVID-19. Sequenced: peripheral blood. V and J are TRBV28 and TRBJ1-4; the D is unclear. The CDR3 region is CASSLEGAGEKLFF. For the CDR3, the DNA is TGTGCCAGCAGTTTAGAGGGTGCGGGTGAAAAACTGTTTTTT.